The subject of this entry is one TCR beta chain. The sample originates from a study of shared clonotypes between healthy human individuals. Whole-study context: Contributing individuals were a couple of females and a few males aged 18 to 49. Every donor yielded three CD4 naive, three CD4 memory, two CD8 naive and one CD8 memory plate.

V was cut by 3 bases and J by 5 bases, with 12 bases left in between. Germline V gives CDR1 MNHEY, CDR2 SMNVEV (reference sequence). The CDR3 extends over 14 amino acids. The method was immunoSEQ multiplex PCR; TCRdb's version includes in-frame clones alone and lacks a portion of them. The table has 550,000 to 650,000 clones, roughly 95% seen once; the top ten hold roughly 0.1%. As defined, naive CD8 cells were CD45RO-negative and positively selected for CCR7, with terminally differentiated effector memory CD45RA+ cells excluded. This TCR derives from a woman aged 25 to 39 in good health. The chain joins TRBV27 to TRBJ2-3; D ambiguous. The source material was naive CD8+ T cells sorted from blood. The CDR3 protein is CASSFGSSVDTQYF. The CDR3 coding sequence is TGTGCCAGCAGTTTTGGGTCATCTGTAGATACGCAGTATTTT.